Each of the 3 T cell receptor beta chains below was sequenced from the same sample in a study of OX40 agonist ivuxolimab in advanced cancers. Sequencing used immunoSEQ multiplex PCR; TCRdb keeps in-frame clones, though not all of them. The table has some 140,000 clones, about 92% seen once. This material consisted of CD4+ or CD8+ T cells sorted from blood, taken in a trial of the OX40 agonist ivuxolimab. These receptors all come from an adult with an advanced solid tumor such as melanoma, head and neck, liver or kidney cancer.

DNA for the CDR3: TGTGCCAGCAGCTCCCTATGGCGGGGGCACTCCTACGAGCAGTACTTC. It translates to CASSSLWRGHSYEQYF. This chain links TRBV7-3 with TRBJ2-7; TRBD2 might be the D (7 bases). Germline-derived CDR1 and CDR2 are SGHTA and FQGTGA. The V end lost 4 bases, the J end lost 0 bases, and 16 bases lay between the germline ends. The CDR3 is made up of 16 amino acids.

The rearrangement uses TRBV7-4 and TRBJ1-2; D remains ambiguous. Germline CDR1 and CDR2: SGHVT and SQSDAQ. The CDR3 runs 11 residues. The V end lost 3 bases, the J end lost 4 bases, and 3 bases lay between the germline ends. The CDR3 nucleotides read TGTGCCAGCAGCTTGACCTATGGCTACACCTTC. It is translated as CASSLTYGYTF.

The chain recombines TRBV28 with TRBJ2-1; 14 positions match TRBD2. Germline V gene data show CDR1 as MDHEN and CDR2 as SYDVKM. The trim removed 10 bases at V and 0 bases at J, leaving 5 bases unmatched. This CDR3 region has 16 residues. CDR3 DNA sequence: TGTGCCACCGGGACTAGCGGGGGAGGCTCCTACAATGAGCAGTTCTTC. Amino acid sequence: CATGTSGGGSYNEQFF.